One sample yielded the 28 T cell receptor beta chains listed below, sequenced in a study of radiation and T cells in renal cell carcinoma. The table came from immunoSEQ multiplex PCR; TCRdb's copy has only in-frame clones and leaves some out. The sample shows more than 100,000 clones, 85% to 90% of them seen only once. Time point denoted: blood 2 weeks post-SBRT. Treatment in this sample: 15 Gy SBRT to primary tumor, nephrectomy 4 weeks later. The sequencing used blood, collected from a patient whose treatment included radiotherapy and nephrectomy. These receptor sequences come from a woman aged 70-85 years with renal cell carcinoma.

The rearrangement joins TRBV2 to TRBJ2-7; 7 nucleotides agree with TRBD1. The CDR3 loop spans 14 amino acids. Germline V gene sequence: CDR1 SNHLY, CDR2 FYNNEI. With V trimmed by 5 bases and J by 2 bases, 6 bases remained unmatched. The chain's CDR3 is CASSHRGNTYEQYF. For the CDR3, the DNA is TGTGCCAGCAGTCACAGGGGAAATACCTACGAGCAGTACTTC.

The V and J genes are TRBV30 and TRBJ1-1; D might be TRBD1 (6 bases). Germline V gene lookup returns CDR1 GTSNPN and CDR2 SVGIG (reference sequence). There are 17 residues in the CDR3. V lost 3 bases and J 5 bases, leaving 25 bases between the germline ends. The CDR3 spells CAWSSRWAGGNTTEAFF. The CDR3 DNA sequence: TGTGCCTGGAGCTCCCGTTGGGCGGGGGGCAATACGACTGAAGCTTTCTTT.

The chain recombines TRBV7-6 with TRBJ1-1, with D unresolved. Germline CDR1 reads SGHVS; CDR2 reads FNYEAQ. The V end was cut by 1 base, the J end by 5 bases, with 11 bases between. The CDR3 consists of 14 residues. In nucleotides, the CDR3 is TGTGCCAGCAGCTTAGGAGGGCGGAATACTGAAGCTTTCTTT. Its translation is CASSLGGRNTEAFF.

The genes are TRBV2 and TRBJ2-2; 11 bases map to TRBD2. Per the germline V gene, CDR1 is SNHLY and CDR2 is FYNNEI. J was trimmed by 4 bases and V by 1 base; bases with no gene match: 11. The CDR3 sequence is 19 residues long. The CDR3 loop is CASSEGWSSGGKITGELFF. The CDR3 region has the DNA TGTGCCAGCAGTGAAGGGTGGTCTAGCGGGGGGAAGATCACCGGGGAGCTGTTTTTT.

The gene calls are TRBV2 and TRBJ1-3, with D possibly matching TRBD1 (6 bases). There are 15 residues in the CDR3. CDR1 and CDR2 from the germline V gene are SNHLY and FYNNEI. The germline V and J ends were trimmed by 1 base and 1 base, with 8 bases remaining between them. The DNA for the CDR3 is TGTGCCAGCAGTGAAGTAGGGGGGTCTGGAAACACCATATATTTT. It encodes CASSEVGGSGNTIYF.

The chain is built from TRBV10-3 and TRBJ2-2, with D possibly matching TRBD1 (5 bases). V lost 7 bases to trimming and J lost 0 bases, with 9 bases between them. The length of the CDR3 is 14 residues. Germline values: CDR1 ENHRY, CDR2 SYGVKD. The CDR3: CAIKGQANTGELFF. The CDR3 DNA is TGTGCCATCAAGGGGCAAGCGAACACCGGGGAGCTGTTTTTT.

CDR3 nucleotides: TGTGCCAGCAGCTCGCGGGGGGCCGGTGAAGCTTTCTTT. Translating gives CASSSRGAGEAFF. This rearrangement joins TRBV7-2 to TRBJ1-1; possibly TRBD1 for D (6 bases). Trimming cost V 4 bases and J 7 bases, with 13 bases left between them. The CDR3 runs 13 residues. Germline V gene lookup returns CDR1 SGHTA and CDR2 FQGNSA.

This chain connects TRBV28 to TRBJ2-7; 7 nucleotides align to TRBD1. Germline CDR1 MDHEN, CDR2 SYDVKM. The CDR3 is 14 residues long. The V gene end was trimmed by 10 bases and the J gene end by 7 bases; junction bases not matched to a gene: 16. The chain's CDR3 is CATLNRGGSWEQYF. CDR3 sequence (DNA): TGTGCCACCTTAAACAGGGGCGGTTCATGGGAGCAGTACTTC. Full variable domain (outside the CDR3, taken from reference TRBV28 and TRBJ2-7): DVKVTQSSRYLVKRTGEKVFLECVQDMDHENMFWYRQDPGLGLRLIYFSYDVKMKEKGDIPEGYSVSREKKERFSLILESASTNQTSMYLCATLNRGGSWEQYFGPGTRLTVT.

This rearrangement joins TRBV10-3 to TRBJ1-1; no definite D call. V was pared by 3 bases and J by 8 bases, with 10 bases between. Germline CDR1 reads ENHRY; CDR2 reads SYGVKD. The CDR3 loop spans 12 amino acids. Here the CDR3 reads CAISETELEAFF. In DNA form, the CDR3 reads TGTGCCATCAGTGAAACAGAACTAGAAGCTTTCTTT.

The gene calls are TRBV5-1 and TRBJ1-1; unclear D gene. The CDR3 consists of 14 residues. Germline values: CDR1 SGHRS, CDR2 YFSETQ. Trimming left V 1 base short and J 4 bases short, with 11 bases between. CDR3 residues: CASSLSAGITEAFF. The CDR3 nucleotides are TGCGCCAGCAGCTTGTCGGCGGGAATCACTGAAGCTTTCTTT.

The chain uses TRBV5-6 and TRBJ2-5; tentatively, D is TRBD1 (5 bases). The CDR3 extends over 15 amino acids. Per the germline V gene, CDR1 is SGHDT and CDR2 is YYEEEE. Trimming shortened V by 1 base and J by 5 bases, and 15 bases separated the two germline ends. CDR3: CASSLFNGAGETQYF. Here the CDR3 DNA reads TGTGCCAGCAGCTTGTTCAATGGGGCAGGGGAGACCCAGTACTTC. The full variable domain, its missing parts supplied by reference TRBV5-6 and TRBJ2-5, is DAGVTQSPTHLIKTRGQQVTLRCSPKSGHDTVSWYQQALGQGPQFIFQYYEEEERQRGNFPDRFSGHQFPNYSSELNVNALLLGDSALYLCASSLFNGAGETQYFGPGTRLLVL.

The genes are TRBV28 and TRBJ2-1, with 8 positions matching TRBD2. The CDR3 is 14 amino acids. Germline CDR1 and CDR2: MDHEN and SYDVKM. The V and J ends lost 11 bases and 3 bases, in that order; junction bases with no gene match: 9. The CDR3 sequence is CASKAGGNYNEQFF. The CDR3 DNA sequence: TGTGCCTCGAAGGCGGGGGGTAACTACAATGAGCAGTTCTTC.

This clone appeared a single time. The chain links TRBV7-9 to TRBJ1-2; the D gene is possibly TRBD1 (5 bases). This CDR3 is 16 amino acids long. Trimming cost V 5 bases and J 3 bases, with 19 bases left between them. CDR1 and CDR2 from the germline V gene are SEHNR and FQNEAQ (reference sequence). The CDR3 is CASSEAPGRTYYGYTF. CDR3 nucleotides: TGTGCCAGCAGCGAGGCCCCGGGACGGACTTACTATGGCTACACCTTC.

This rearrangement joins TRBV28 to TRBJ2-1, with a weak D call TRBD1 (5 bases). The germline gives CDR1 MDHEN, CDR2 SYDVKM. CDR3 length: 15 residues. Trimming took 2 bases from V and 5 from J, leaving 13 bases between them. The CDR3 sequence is CASSLVGWGNNEQFF. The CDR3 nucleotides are TGTGCCAGCAGTTTAGTGGGTTGGGGCAACAATGAGCAGTTCTTC. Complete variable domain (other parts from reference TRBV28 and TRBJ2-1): DVKVTQSSRYLVKRTGEKVFLECVQDMDHENMFWYRQDPGLGLRLIYFSYDVKMKEKGDIPEGYSVSREKKERFSLILESASTNQTSMYLCASSLVGWGNNEQFFGPGTRLTVL.

CDR3: CAWSFGRIYEQYF. CDR3 DNA sequence: TGTGCCTGGAGTTTTGGCAGAATCTACGAGCAGTACTTC. The chain combines TRBV30 with TRBJ2-7; D ambiguous. V lost 2 bases and J lost 3, with 11 bases in between. This CDR3 spans 13 amino acids. CDR1 and CDR2 (germline): GTSNPN, SVGIG (reference sequence).

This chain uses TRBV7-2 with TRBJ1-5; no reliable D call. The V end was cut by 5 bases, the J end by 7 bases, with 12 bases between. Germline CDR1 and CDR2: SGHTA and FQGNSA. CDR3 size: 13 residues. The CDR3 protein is CASSDQREQPQHF. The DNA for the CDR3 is TGTGCCAGCAGCGACCAGAGGGAACAGCCCCAGCATTTT.

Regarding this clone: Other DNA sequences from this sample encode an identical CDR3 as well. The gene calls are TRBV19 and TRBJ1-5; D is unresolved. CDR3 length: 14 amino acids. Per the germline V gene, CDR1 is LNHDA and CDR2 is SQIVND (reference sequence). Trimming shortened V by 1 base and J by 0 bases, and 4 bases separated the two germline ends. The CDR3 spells CASSIGYSNQPQHF. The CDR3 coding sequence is TGTGCCAGTAGTATAGGGTATAGCAATCAGCCCCAGCATTTT. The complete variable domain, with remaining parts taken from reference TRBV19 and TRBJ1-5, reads DGGITQSPKYLFRKEGQNVTLSCEQNLNHDAMYWYRQDPGQGLRLIYYSQIVNDFQKGDIAEGYSVSREKKESFPLTVTSAQKNPTAFYLCASSIGYSNQPQHFGDGTRLSIL.

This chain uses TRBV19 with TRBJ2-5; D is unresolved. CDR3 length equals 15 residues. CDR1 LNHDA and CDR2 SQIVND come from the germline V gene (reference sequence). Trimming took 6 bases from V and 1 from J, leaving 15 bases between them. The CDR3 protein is CASRTSVNLQETQYF. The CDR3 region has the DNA TGTGCCAGTAGGACCTCAGTTAACCTCCAAGAGACCCAGTACTTC. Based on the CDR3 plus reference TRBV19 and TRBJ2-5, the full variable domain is DGGITQSPKYLFRKEGQNVTLSCEQNLNHDAMYWYRQDPGQGLRLIYYSQIVNDFQKGDIAEGYSVSREKKESFPLTVTSAQKNPTAFYLCASRTSVNLQETQYFGPGTRLLVL.

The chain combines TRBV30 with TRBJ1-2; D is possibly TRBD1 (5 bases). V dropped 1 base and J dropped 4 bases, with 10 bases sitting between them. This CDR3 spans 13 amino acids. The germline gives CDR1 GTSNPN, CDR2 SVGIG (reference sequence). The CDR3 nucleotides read TGTGCCTGGAGTGAAGACAGTGCCTATGGCTACACCTTC. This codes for CAWSEDSAYGYTF.

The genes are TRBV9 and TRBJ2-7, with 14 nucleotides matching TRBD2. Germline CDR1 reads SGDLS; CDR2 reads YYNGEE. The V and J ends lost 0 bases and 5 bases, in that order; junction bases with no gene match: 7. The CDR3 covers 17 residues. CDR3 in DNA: TGTGCCAGCAGCGTAGGACTAGCGGGGGGGCCGGATAACGAGCAGTACTTC. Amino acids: CASSVGLAGGPDNEQYF.

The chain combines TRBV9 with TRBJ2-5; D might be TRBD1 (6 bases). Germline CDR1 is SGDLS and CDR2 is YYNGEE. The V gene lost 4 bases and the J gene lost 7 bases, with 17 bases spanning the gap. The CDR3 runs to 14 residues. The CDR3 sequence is CASSPTGSVGTQYF. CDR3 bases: TGTGCCAGCAGCCCTACAGGGTCTGTAGGGACCCAGTACTTC.

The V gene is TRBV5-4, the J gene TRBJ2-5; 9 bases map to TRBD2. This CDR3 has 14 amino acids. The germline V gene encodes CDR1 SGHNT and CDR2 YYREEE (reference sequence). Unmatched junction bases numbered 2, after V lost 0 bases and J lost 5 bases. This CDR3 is CASSLGGGAETQYF. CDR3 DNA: TGTGCCAGCAGCTTGGGCGGGGGGGCGGAGACCCAGTACTTC.

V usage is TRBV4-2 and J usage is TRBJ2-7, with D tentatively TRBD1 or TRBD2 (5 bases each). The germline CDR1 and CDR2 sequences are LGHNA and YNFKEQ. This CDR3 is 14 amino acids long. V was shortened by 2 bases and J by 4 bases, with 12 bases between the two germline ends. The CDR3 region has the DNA TGTGCCAGCAGCCAATTTTGGGGGACGTACGAGCAGTACTTC. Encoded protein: CASSQFWGTYEQYF.

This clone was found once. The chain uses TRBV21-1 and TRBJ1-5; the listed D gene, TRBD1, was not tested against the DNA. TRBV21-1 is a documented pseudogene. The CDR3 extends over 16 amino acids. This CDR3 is CASSNPRRPRGQPQHF. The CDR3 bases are TGTGCCAGCAGCAACCCCCGAAGGCCTAGGGGTCAGCCCCAGCATTTT.

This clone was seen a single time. As DNA, the CDR3 is TGTGCCAGGAGAACTAGCGGGGGCTTTAGCTCCTACAATGAGCAGTTCTTC. Residues: CARRTSGGFSSYNEQFF. The chain employs TRBV21-1 and TRBJ2-1; TRBD2, the table's D call, was not compared with the DNA. TRBV21-1 is described as a pseudogene. The CDR3 totals 17 residues.

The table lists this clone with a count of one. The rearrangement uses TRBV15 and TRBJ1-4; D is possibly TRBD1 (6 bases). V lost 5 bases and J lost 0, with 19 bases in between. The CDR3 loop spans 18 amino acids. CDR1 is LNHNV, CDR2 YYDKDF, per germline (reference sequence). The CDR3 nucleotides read TGTGCCACCAGCGGGGGGAGGGGGGATACTCCAACTAATGAAAAACTGTTTTTT. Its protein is CATSGGRGDTPTNEKLFF. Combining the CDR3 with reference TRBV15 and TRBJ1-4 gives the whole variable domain DAMVIQNPRYQVTQFGKPVTLSCSQTLNHNVMYWYQQKSSQAPKLLFHYYDKDFNNEADTPDNFQSRRPNTSFCFLDIRSPGLGDTAMYLCATSGGRGDTPTNEKLFFGSGTQLSVL.

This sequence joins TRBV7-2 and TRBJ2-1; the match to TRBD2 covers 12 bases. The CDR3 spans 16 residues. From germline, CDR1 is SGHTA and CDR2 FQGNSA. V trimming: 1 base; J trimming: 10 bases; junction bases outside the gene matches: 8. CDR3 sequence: CASSLVPTSGGEEQFF. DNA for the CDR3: TGTGCCAGCAGCTTAGTCCCGACTAGCGGGGGAGAGGAGCAGTTCTTC.

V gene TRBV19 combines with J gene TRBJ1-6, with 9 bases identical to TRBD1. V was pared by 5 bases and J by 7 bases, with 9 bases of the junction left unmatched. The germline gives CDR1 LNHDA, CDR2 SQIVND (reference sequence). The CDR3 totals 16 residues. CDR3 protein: CASSLLDRGRNSPLHF. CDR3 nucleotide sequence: TGTGCCAGTAGTCTTTTGGACAGGGGCCGCAATTCACCCCTCCACTTT.